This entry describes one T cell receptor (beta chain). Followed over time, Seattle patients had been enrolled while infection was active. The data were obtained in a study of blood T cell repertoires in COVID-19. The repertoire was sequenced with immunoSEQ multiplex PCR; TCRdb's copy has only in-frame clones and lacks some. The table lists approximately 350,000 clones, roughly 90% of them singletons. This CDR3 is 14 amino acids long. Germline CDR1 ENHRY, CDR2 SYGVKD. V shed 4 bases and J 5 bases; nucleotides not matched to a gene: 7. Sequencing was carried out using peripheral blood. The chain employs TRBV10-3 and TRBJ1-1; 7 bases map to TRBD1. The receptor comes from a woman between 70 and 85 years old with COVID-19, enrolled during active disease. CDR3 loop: CAISGRGGETEAFF. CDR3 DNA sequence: TGTGCCATCAGTGGAAGAGGGGGCGAAACTGAAGCTTTCTTT.